Listed below are T cell receptor beta chains from one sample, sequenced in a study of cytomegalovirus exposure and HLA in healthy donors. Using immunoSEQ multiplex PCR, the repertoire was profiled, and TCRdb retains in-frame clones only, with some absent. This table has some 180,000 clones, over 60% appearing once. Sequencing was done on a sample of PBMCs. The receptors come from a man aged 18-30 years in good health and CMV-seronegative. Each CDR3 is given with its conserved first and last residue.

J,length,V,CDR3
TRBJ1-2,16,TRBV27,CASSLSYPDSRDGYTF
TRBJ2-1,14,TRBV2,CASSERTSPNEQFF
TRBJ1-3,14,TRBV2,CASSESLSGNTIYF
TRBJ1-2,13,TRBV28,CASSRQANYGYTF
TRBJ1-5,15,TRBV7-2,CASSPPGRVGQPQHF
TRBJ1-2,14,TRBV4-1,CASSNRGQNYGYTF
TRBJ2-5,13,TRBV5-4,CASSPDLRRTQYF
TRBJ2-1,16,TRBV5-4,CASSSGTSGAYNEQFF
TRBJ1-3,14,TRBV4-2,CASNTGFSGNTIYF
TRBJ2-2,17,TRBV11-3,CASSSRLAGGYTGELFF
TRBJ2-5,14,TRBV7-8,CASSLVFGSETQYF
TRBJ1-1,15,TRBV5-1,CASSPNTGTNTEAFF
TRBJ1-2,14,TRBV2,CARAEPGQNYGYTF
TRBJ1-1,12,TRBV5-1,CASSPSGGRAFF
TRBJ1-2,14,TRBV28,CASSAEPTGRGYTF
TRBJ1-6,10,TRBV20-1,CSATVGPLHF
TRBJ1-1,13,TRBV5-1,CASSRDRATEAFF
TRBJ1-2,13,TRBV7-9,CASSLGPDRGYTF
TRBJ2-1,18,TRBV4-1,CASSRLRKGLAVYNEQFF
TRBJ2-1,10,TRBV30,CAWSAVWQFF
TRBJ2-5,13,TRBV5-1,CASSFGARETQYF
TRBJ2-5,18,TRBV5-4,CASSLDILGLAGGETQYF
TRBJ1-6,17,TRBV13,CASSSEGQTRTNSPLHF
TRBJ1-1,14,TRBV30,CAWSVGGTNTEAFF
TRBJ2-7,18,TRBV7-9,CASSLGEDREFGSYEQYF
TRBJ2-2,16,TRBV4-1,CASSPGLADDTGELFF
TRBJ1-2,10,TRBV29-1,CSVRGGDYTF
TRBJ2-2,13,TRBV5-6,CASSLMGTDELFF
TRBJ1-2,13,TRBV2,CASRKNPRGGYTF
TRBJ2-7,13,TRBV7-8,CASSLVQVFEQYF
TRBJ2-7,13,TRBV5-1,CASSPGGLHEQYF
TRBJ2-2,13,TRBV5-1,CASSPGYTGELFF
TRBJ2-1,16,TRBV9,CASSVGGTVKNNEQFF
TRBJ1-4,15,TRBV6-1,CASSVRLGQGAGLFF
TRBJ2-7,12,TRBV28,CAAHGTGYEQYF
TRBJ1-6,14,TRBV5-6,CASSSGAVFWPLHF
TRBJ2-2,14,TRBV28,CASSLPTHTGELFF
TRBJ1-2,13,TRBV4-1,CASSPTVAYGYTF
TRBJ1-3,15,TRBV28,CASSPTAGLENTIYF
TRBJ1-2,13,TRBV30,CAWSARVHYGYTF
TRBJ2-7,14,TRBV5-4,CASSRGSGAYEQYF
TRBJ1-1,14,TRBV19,CASSINRYGPEAFF
TRBJ2-7,16,TRBV4-2,CASSQDEGGGAYEQYF
TRBJ2-5,16,TRBV19,CASSFSGGLVAETQYF
TRBJ1-3,12,TRBV7-6,CASSSQGRTIYF
TRBJ1-3,15,TRBV28,CASITTNGLGNTIYF
TRBJ2-1,16,TRBV5-4,CASSYRTGTQYNEQFF
TRBJ2-2,15,TRBV5-6,CASSARQGASGELFF
TRBJ2-3,20,TRBV21-1,CASSRRFPGTSGRSADTQYF
TRBJ1-5,14,TRBV19,CASSITAGSQPQHF
TRBJ2-7,13,TRBV5-1,CASSTGRSYEQYF
TRBJ1-2,14,TRBV7-2,CASSFSRGWYGYTF
TRBJ2-5,14,TRBV29-1,CSVSHGTAEETQYF
TRBJ1-3,14,TRBV7-2,CASSLRGGRNTIYF
TRBJ1-6,17,TRBV11-2,CASSRGPGQGARSPLHF
TRBJ2-5,17,TRBV15,CATSRDYQGARSETQYF
TRBJ2-4,15,TRBV6-1,CASSEPDIAKNIQYF
TRBJ2-5,18,TRBV27,CASSFLTASGRIGETQYF